This TCR beta chain was found in a study of patients and donors after allogeneic stem cell transplantation. TCRdb called the RT-PCR reads again in MiXCR, with one record for every CDR3 protein. The sample carries approximately 98,000 distinct CDR3 sequences, around 36% recorded once. Germline lookup yields CDR1 SGHRS and CDR2 YFSETQ. The V end lost 2 bases, the J end lost 2 bases, and 12 bases lay between the germline ends. CDR3 size: 15 residues. The origin of this receptor is a human donor who was either an allogeneic HSCT recipient or a stem cell or donor lymphocyte infusion donor (not recorded which). It is not recorded whose cells these are; they may come from a transplant donor. Sequencing was carried out using blood, either unsorted or a sorted T cell fraction (not recorded which). This chain joins TRBV5-1 and TRBJ2-3; D might be TRBD1 or TRBD2, each matching 5 bases. Written as DNA, the CDR3 is TGCGCCAGCAGCTTCCGAGAGGGGCCCACAGATACGCAGTATTTT. Protein: CASSFREGPTDTQYF.